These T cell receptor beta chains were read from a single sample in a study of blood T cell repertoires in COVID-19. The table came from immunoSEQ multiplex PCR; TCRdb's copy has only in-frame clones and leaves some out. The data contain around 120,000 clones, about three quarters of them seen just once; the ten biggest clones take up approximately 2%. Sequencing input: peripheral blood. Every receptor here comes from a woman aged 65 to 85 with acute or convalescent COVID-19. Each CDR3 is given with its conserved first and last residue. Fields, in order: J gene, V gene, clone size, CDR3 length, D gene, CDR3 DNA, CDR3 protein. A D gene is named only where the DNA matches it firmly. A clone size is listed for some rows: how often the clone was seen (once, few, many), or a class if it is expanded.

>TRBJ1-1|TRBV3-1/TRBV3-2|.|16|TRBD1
TGTGCCAGCAGCCAAGATATCGGGACAGCTGGCACTGAAGCTTTCTTT
CASSQDIGTAGTEAFF
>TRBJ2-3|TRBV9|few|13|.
TGTGCCAGCAGCGCTCGGAGAACAGATACGCAGTATTTT
CASSARRTDTQYF
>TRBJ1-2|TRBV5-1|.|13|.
TGCGCCAGCAGATTAGACGGAGCCTATGGCTACACCTTC
CASRLDGAYGYTF
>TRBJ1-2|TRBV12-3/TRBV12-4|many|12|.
TGTGCCAGCAGCAGGAGCGGGTATGGCTACACCTTC
CASSRSGYGYTF
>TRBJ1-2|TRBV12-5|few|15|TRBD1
TGTGCTAGTGGTCTGGACAGGGGAATAGGAGGTGGCTACACCTTC
CASGLDRGIGGGYTF
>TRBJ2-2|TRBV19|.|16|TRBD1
TGTGCCAGTAGTACTCAGGGACAGGGGCGCACCGGGGAGCTGTTTTTT
CASSTQGQGRTGELFF
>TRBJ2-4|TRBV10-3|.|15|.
TGTGCCTCCTCTTTAGGGGACATAGCCAAAAACATTCAGTACTTC
CASSLGDIAKNIQYF
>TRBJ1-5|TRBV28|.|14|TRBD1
TGTGCCAGCAGAAAGACAGGGGGGGGTCAGCCCCAGCATTTT
CASRKTGGGQPQHF
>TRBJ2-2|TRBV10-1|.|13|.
TGCGCCAGCGGCACGCTAGATTCCGGGGAGCTGTTTTTT
CASGTLDSGELFF
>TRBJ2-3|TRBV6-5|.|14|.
TGTGCCAGTGCTCCCAGGACAGGCACAGATACGCAGTATTTT
CASAPRTGTDTQYF
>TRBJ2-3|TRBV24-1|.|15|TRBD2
TGTGCCACCAGTGATCCGAAGACTAGCCTAGATACGCAGTATTTT
CATSDPKTSLDTQYF
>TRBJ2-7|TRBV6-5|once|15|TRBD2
TGTGCCAGCAGGGTAGCGGGAGCCTTACCTTACGAGCAGTACTTC
CASRVAGALPYEQYF
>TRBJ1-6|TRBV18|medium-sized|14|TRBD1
TGTGCCAGCTCACCAGGGACAGATAATTCACCCCTCCACTTT
CASSPGTDNSPLHF
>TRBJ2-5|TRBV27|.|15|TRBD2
TGTGCCAGCAGTCCCCCGGGGGAGGGCCAAGAGACCCAGTACTTC
CASSPPGEGQETQYF
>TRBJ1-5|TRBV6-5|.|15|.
TGTGCCAGCACCGAATCTACAGGGCGCAATCAGCCCCAGCATTTT
CASTESTGRNQPQHF
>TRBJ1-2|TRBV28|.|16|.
TGTGCCAGCAGTTTATCGGTCAGGGGAATTAACTATGGCTACACCTTC
CASSLSVRGINYGYTF
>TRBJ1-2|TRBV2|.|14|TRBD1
TGTGCCAGCAGTTTCGACAGGGGGGGGTATGGCTACACCTTC
CASSFDRGGYGYTF
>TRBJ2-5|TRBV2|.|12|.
TGTGCCAGCAAGCGGGCCCAAGAGACCCAGTACTTC
CASKRAQETQYF
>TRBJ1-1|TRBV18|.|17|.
TGTGCCAGCACCCCCGGTGGATCCAGCGGTAGAAACACTGAAGCTTTCTTT
CASTPGGSSGRNTEAFF
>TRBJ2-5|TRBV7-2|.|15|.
TGTGCCAGCGCCCTGGTGGCGGGGAAACAAGAGACCCAGTACTTC
CASALVAGKQETQYF
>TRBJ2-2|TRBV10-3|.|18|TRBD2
TGTGCCATCAGTGATCGGGCTAGCGGGGAAACGAACACCGGGGAGCTGTTTTTT
CAISDRASGETNTGELFF
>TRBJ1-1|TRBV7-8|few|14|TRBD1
TGTGCCAGCAGCTTAGGTCAGGGGGCATACGGAGCTTTCTTT
CASSLGQGAYGAFF
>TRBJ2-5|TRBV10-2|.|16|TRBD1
TGCGCCAGCAGTGAATGGGACAGGCGAGAACAAGAGACCCAGTACTTC
CASSEWDRREQETQYF
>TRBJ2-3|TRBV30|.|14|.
TGTGCCTGGACTAAGGGGCTCGGCACAGATACGCAGTATTTT
CAWTKGLGTDTQYF
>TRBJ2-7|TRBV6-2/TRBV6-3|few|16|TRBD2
TGTGCCAGCAGTTACTCCCTAGCGGGGAACTCCTACGAGCAGTACTTC
CASSYSLAGNSYEQYF
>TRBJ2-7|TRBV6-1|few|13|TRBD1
TGTGCCAGCAGTGAATGGACAGGCGGTGAGCAGTACTTC
CASSEWTGGEQYF
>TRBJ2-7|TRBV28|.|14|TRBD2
TGTGCCAGCAGTTTCGGGACTAACTTCTACGAGCAGTACTTC
CASSFGTNFYEQYF
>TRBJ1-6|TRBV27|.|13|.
TGTGCCAGCAGTCCAGGGGCCAATTCACCCCTCCACTTT
CASSPGANSPLHF
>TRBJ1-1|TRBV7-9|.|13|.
TGTGCCAGCAGCTTAGGGTCAGGGTATAAAGCTTTCTTT
CASSLGSGYKAFF
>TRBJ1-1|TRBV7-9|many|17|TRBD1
TGTGCCAGCAGCTTACCGATTGGGACAGATACGAACACTGAAGCTTTCTTT
CASSLPIGTDTNTEAFF
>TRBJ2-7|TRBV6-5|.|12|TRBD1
TGTGCCAGTTGGACAGGGTCTTACGAGCAGTACTTC
CASWTGSYEQYF
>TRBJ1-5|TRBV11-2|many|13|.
TGTGCCAGCAGCTCAGGGGTCAATCAGCCCCAGCATTTT
CASSSGVNQPQHF
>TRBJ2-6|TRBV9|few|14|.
TGTGCCAGCAGCGTCGGTGGGCAGCCCAACGTCCTGACTTTC
CASSVGGQPNVLTF
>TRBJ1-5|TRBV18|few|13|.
TGTGCCAGCTCACCCTGGAGTAATCAGCCCCAGCATTTT
CASSPWSNQPQHF
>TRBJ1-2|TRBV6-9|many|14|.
TGTGCCAGCAGTTACACCGGACAGTACCATGGCTACACCTTC
CASSYTGQYHGYTF
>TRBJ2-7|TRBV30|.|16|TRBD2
TGTGCCTGGAGTCCACCGGGACTAGCGGGAGTCAGGGAGCAGTACTTC
CAWSPPGLAGVREQYF
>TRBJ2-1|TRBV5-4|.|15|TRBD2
TGTGCCAGCAGCACCTGGACTAGCGGGAGGTCAGAGCAGTTCTTC
CASSTWTSGRSEQFF
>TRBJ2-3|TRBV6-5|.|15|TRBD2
TGTGCCAGCAGACCCCTTACTAGCGGGGTAGATACGCAGTATTTT
CASRPLTSGVDTQYF
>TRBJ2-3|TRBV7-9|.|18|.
TGTGCCAGCAGCCCCGGCCCCCAGGGGGGAACTAGCACAGATACGCAGTATTTT
CASSPGPQGGTSTDTQYF